Listed below are T cell receptor beta chains from one sample, sequenced in a study of vaccination effects on CD4 cells after COVID-19. Antigen specificity for these receptors is unknown. Measured with immunoSEQ multiplex PCR; TCRdb has only the in-frame clones, and not every one. Of tens of thousands of clones listed, roughly 70% are singletons. Sample: CD4+ T cells from PBMCs cultured with SARS-CoV-2 spike peptides, taken before COVID-19 vaccination. All receptors come from a human donor who received a COVID-19 vaccine. CDR3s include the opening cysteine and the closing phenylalanine or tryptophan. The D gene is left open where the match is weak. Clone size appears in some rows only: once, few, many, or a class for an expanded clone.

D gene	V gene	J gene	clone size	CDR3 DNA	CDR3 protein
TRBD1	TRBV5-4	TRBJ1-4	.	TGTGCCAGCAGCCTACAGGGGGCTGAGGAAAAACTGTTTTTT	CASSLQGAEEKLFF
.	TRBV11-2	TRBJ2-7	.	TGTGCCAGCAGCTTAGCGGCCTACGAGCAGTACTTC	CASSLAAYEQYF
.	TRBV4-2	TRBJ1-2	.	TGTGCCAGCAGCCAAGATATGATGCCTCCCTACTATGGCTACACCTTC	CASSQDMMPPYYGYTF
.	TRBV19	TRBJ1-1	few	TGTGCCAGTGCGACGTTTGACACTGAAGCTTTCTTT	CASATFDTEAFF
.	TRBV19	TRBJ1-1	.	TGTGCCAGTAGTATCGGTCGGAACACTGAAGCTTTCTTT	CASSIGRNTEAFF
TRBD1	TRBV5-1	TRBJ2-5	.	TGCGCCAGCAGCTTGGGACAGGGACCGGTAGAGACCCAGTACTTC	CASSLGQGPVETQYF
.	TRBV4-1	TRBJ2-5	.	TGCGCCAGCAGCCAAGGGTACCAAGAGACCCAGTACTTC	CASSQGYQETQYF
TRBD2	TRBV10-3	TRBJ2-3	few	TGTGCCATCAGTGCTTATTCGGGAGGGGGGGCAGATACGCAGTATTTT	CAISAYSGGGADTQYF
.	TRBV12-3/TRBV12-4	TRBJ1-2	.	TGTGCCAGCAGCCCAATGGACAGCTATGGCTACACCTTC	CASSPMDSYGYTF
.	TRBV6-6	TRBJ1-2	.	TGTGCCAGCAGTTCATCAGTGGGCTACACCTTC	CASSSSVGYTF
TRBD1	TRBV6-5	TRBJ1-4	.	TGTGCCAGCAGATTATCCCGACAGGGAACTGAAAAACTGTTTTTT	CASRLSRQGTEKLFF
TRBD1	TRBV4-1	TRBJ1-2	.	TGCGCCAGCAGGCTCGACAGGGAACGAGGCTACACCTTC	CASRLDRERGYTF
TRBD2	TRBV3-1/TRBV3-2	TRBJ2-7	once	TGTGCCAGCAGCCTCGGACTAGCGGGAGTCGAGCAGTACTTC	CASSLGLAGVEQYF
TRBD1	TRBV2	TRBJ1-2	.	TGTGCCAGCAGTTACAGGGGGTTGGATGGCTACACCTTC	CASSYRGLDGYTF
TRBD2	TRBV24-1	TRBJ2-2	.	TGTGCCACCAGTGACCCGGGACTAGCGGGTACCGGGGAGCTGTTTTTT	CATSDPGLAGTGELFF
.	TRBV6-5	TRBJ2-1	.	TGTGCCAGCAGTAACACGGATGAGCAGTTCTTC	CASSNTDEQFF
.	TRBV4-1	TRBJ2-5	once	TGCGCCAGCAGCCAAGATCTGGGCTTTAAACGGGAGACCCAGTACTTC	CASSQDLGFKRETQYF
.	TRBV11-2	TRBJ2-3	.	TGTGCCAGCAGCTTAGGCGGGACAAACACAGATACGCAGTATTTT	CASSLGGTNTDTQYF
.	TRBV18	TRBJ1-1	few	TGTGCCAGCTCACCAGAGTTTGTAACAGAAGCTTTCTTT	CASSPEFVTEAFF
.	TRBV5-1	TRBJ2-2	few	TGCGCCAGCAGCGGAAGGACTGGCACCGGGGAGCTGTTTTTT	CASSGRTGTGELFF
.	TRBV4-1	TRBJ1-1	.	TGCGCCAGCAGCGGTAGAACGGAGAACACTGAAGCTTTCTTT	CASSGRTENTEAFF
.	TRBV5-4	TRBJ2-3	.	TGTGCCAGCAGCTTGGCCCGTGGGGGAGCCTCAGATACGCAGTATTTT	CASSLARGGASDTQYF
.	TRBV12-3/TRBV12-4	TRBJ2-3	.	TGTGCCACCACCATGCGAGGCACAGATACGCAGTATTTT	CATTMRGTDTQYF
TRBD1	TRBV15	TRBJ1-4	.	TGTGCCACCAGCATCGACAGGGGTAGTCAACTGTTTTTT	CATSIDRGSQLFF
.	TRBV30	TRBJ1-4	once	TGTGCCTGGGGGGGTGGGAGGAATGAAAAACTGTTTTTT	CAWGGGRNEKLFF
.	TRBV7-2	TRBJ2-1	.	TGTGCCAGCAGCGCACGGTGGGGCGGGTACAATGAGCAGTTCTTC	CASSARWGGYNEQFF
.	TRBV5-4	TRBJ2-7	once	TGTGCCAGCAGCTTGGCAGGGGTCGGGGTTTACGAGCAGTACTTC	CASSLAGVGVYEQYF
TRBD1	TRBV30	TRBJ2-5	.	TGTGCCTGGGGGACAGAAGAGACCCAGTACTTC	CAWGTEETQYF
.	TRBV6-4	TRBJ2-2	.	TGTGCCAGCAGTGAACAAGGTGCCGGGGAGCTGTTTTTT	CASSEQGAGELFF
TRBD1	TRBV2	TRBJ1-6	.	TGTGCCAGCAGTCTAAGGGCCGGGACAGGGAAGTCACCCCTCCACTTT	CASSLRAGTGKSPLHF
.	TRBV19	TRBJ1-2	once	TGTGCCAGTAGTAATAAGGGGGAGATTTATGGCTACACCTTC	CASSNKGEIYGYTF